Presented here are 32 T cell receptor beta chains from one specimen sequenced in a study of regulatory T cells in long-lasting Graves disease. Described time point: newly diagnosed GD, antithyroid drugs for less than 3 months. Extracted PBMC RNA gave rise to the TCR library. Library construction for TCR beta used iRepertoire HTBI primers and Arm-PCR of CDR3 regions. MiXCR, run by TCRdb on the multiplex PCR reads, gives a single entry per CDR3 protein. Of some 250,000 distinct CDR3 sequences listed, about 18% are singletons. These records were also assigned to another study, of T cells in Graves' hyperthyroidism and ophthalmopathy.

The sequenced sample was peripheral blood mononuclear cells (PBMCs), obtained at new diagnosis, from a patient treated with antithyroid drugs. All receptors come from a woman younger than 45 with Graves disease.

This clonotype was recorded at least ten times. The chain combines TRBV6-1 with TRBJ1-2; perhaps TRBD1 as D (5 bases). Germline V CDR1 and CDR2: MNHNS, SASEGT. The V end was cut by 7 bases, the J end by 4 bases, with 16 bases between. This CDR3 is built from 14 residues. CDR3 bases: TGTGCCAGCACTCCTCGTGGCAGGGTCTATGGCTACACCTTC. As protein: CASTPRGRVYGYTF.

This clonotype showed up many times. The rearrangement links TRBV29-1 to TRBJ1-3; 7 bases are shared with TRBD1. Germline lookup yields CDR1 SQVTM and CDR2 ANQGSEA. CDR3 length: 17 residues. The junction had 13 bases not matched to a gene; V was cut back by 5 bases and J by 0 bases. CDR3 nucleotides: TGCAGCGTTCTGGGGATCGGTCCAGGGGGCTCTGGAAACACCATATATTTT. Amino acid sequence: CSVLGIGPGGSGNTIYF.

The chain employs TRBV5-1 and TRBJ1-2; perhaps TRBD1 as D (6 bases). V was clipped by 4 bases and J by 4 bases, with 14 bases between them. Per germline, CDR1 SGHRS and CDR2 YFSETQ. The CDR3 spans 14 residues. In DNA form, the CDR3 reads TGCGCCAGCAGCCCCGGACAGACGAGCTATGGCTACACCTTC. As protein: CASSPGQTSYGYTF.

This clonotype came up many times. The chain uses TRBV20-1 and TRBJ2-7; 16 nucleotides match TRBD2. The germline V gene encodes CDR1 DFQATT and CDR2 SNEGSKA (reference sequence). The CDR3 totals 16 residues. J was trimmed by 10 bases and V by 4 bases; bases with no gene match: 13. Written as DNA, the CDR3 is TGCAGTGCTACACAAACCTGGGGACTAGCGGGGGGGCCCCAGTACTTC. The encoded protein is CSATQTWGLAGGPQYF.

This clonotype was found many times. The chain is built from TRBV4-2 and TRBJ1-5; 7 nucleotides align to TRBD1. The CDR3 has 16 amino acids. Losses at the gene ends were 3 bases for V and 3 bases for J; bases not matched to a gene: 8. Germline CDR1 reads LGHNA; CDR2 reads YNFKEQ. CDR3 nucleotide sequence: TGTGCCAGCAGCCAGACCCGGGACAGCTACAATCAGCCCCAGCATTTT. Protein product: CASSQTRDSYNQPQHF.

This clonotype was detected many times. The chain is built from TRBV5-1 and TRBJ1-1; possibly TRBD1 for D (5 bases). V was clipped by 0 bases and J by 8 bases, with 14 bases between them. CDR1 is SGHRS, CDR2 YFSETQ, per germline. The CDR3 contains 14 residues. The CDR3 region has the DNA TGCGCCAGCAGCTTGGTTCTTGGACACTCAGAAGCTTTCTTT. This gives the protein CASSLVLGHSEAFF.

For the CDR3, the DNA is TGCAGTGCTCGCAGTCGGGGCGGGGGGGTATACAATGAGCAGTTCTTC. The encoded protein is CSARSRGGGVYNEQFF. The chain joins TRBV20-1 to TRBJ2-1, with TRBD2 matching 9 bases. This CDR3 is 16 amino acids long. J lost 4 bases, V lost 5 bases, and 12 bases had no gene match. Germline loops: CDR1 DFQATT, CDR2 SNEGSKA (reference sequence).

Details on this clonotype: This sequence is one base from a far larger clone and is likely a read error. The V gene is TRBV7-9, the J gene TRBJ2-7; no definite D call. CDR3 length: 15 residues. Germline values: CDR1 SEHNR, CDR2 FQNEAQ (reference sequence). V lost 7 bases, J lost 7 bases, and 23 bases lay in between. CDR3 nucleotide sequence: TGTGCCAGCACCCTACAATGGTACAGAGGCAATGAGCAGTACTTC. Translating it yields CASTLQWYRGNEQYF.

The table lists this clonotype with a few counts. The rearrangement links TRBV6-2 or TRBV6-3 to TRBJ1-2; D remains unclear. The CDR3 sequence is 14 residues long. The germline V and J ends were trimmed by 4 bases and 8 bases, with 17 bases remaining between them. Germline V gene sequence: CDR1 MNHEY, CDR2 SVGEGT. The CDR3 coding sequence is TGTGCCAGCAGTTTTTCGGGCGAACCATGGGGCTACACCTTC. Protein product: CASSFSGEPWGYTF.

This clonotype has ten or more counts. The chain joins TRBV19 to TRBJ1-5, with D perhaps TRBD1 (5 bases). V was pared by 6 bases and J by 1 base, with 13 bases between. This CDR3 has 15 amino acids. Per the germline V gene, CDR1 is LNHDA and CDR2 is SQIVND (reference sequence). The CDR3 coding sequence is TGTGCCAGTAGCACCCGGACACCAAGCAATCAGCCCCAGCATTTT. Encoded protein: CASSTRTPSNQPQHF.

Notes on this clonotype: This sequence may be a read error, since a much larger clone differs from it by one base. This chain joins TRBV6-1 and TRBJ2-3; 8 nucleotides match TRBD2. V dropped 7 bases and J dropped 5; count of bases not matched to a gene: 11. CDR1 is MNHNS, CDR2 SASEGT, per germline. This CDR3 comprises 15 residues. CDR3 sequence: CASKDDGGAEDTQYF. Written as DNA, the CDR3 is TGTGCCAGCAAGGATGACGGGGGGGCCGAAGATACGCAGTATTTT.

This clonotype was picked up many times. The chain joins TRBV20-1 to TRBJ2-7, with TRBD1 identical over 7 bases. CDR1 is DFQATT and CDR2 is SNEGSKA in the germline V gene (reference sequence). The CDR3 is 12 amino acids. V lost 6 bases, J lost 5 bases, and 7 bases stayed unmatched. CDR3 protein: CSASTGIDEQYF. CDR3 DNA: TGCAGTGCCTCGACAGGGATCGACGAGCAGTACTTC.

The genes are TRBV12-3 or TRBV12-4 and TRBJ1-2, with 8 bases lining up with TRBD1. Unmatched junction bases numbered 5, after V lost 8 bases and J lost 6 bases. The CDR3 runs 12 residues. The CDR3 bases are TGTGCCAGCGGGGACAGGATCGATGGCTACACCTTC. This encodes CASGDRIDGYTF.

This clonotype showed up just a few times. The genes are TRBV15 and TRBJ2-4, with D maybe TRBD1 (6 bases). V was pared by 0 bases and J by 0 bases, with 9 bases between. Looked up from germline, CDR1 is LNHNV and CDR2 is YYDKDF (reference sequence). This CDR3 is built from 16 residues. This CDR3 is CATSRDRGSAKNIQYF. As DNA, the CDR3 is TGTGCCACCAGCAGAGACAGGGGTTCAGCCAAAAACATTCAGTACTTC.

This clonotype was seen more than once but under ten times. The chain couples TRBV9 to TRBJ2-6; D not resolved. The V gene lost 7 bases and the J gene lost 0 bases, with 11 bases spanning the gap. The CDR3 runs 15 residues. The germline gives CDR1 SGDLS, CDR2 YYNGEE. CDR3 nucleotides: TGTGCCAGCGAGTCGGACGTCTCTGGGGCCAACGTCCTGACTTTC. Protein product: CASESDVSGANVLTF.

This clonotype appeared many times. Here the CDR3 reads CASSPEGFHYEQYF. The CDR3 coding sequence is TGTGCCAGCAGTCCCGAGGGATTCCACTACGAGCAGTACTTC. The V and J genes are TRBV7-9 and TRBJ2-7, with D perhaps matching TRBD2 (5 bases). The CDR3 has 14 amino acids. Germline V gene lookup returns CDR1 SEHNR and CDR2 FQNEAQ (reference sequence). V shed 6 bases and J shed 3 bases, with 15 bases lying between them.

This clonotype occurred many times. This sequence joins TRBV20-1 and TRBJ1-2; D possibly corresponds to TRBD1 (6 bases). Trimming pared 3 bases from V and 0 bases from J, leaving 17 bases between. Looked up from germline, CDR1 is DFQATT and CDR2 is SNEGSKA (reference sequence). The CDR3 totals 16 residues. The CDR3, as DNA: TGCAGTGCTAGGGCTGGGGAGGGACAAGCTAACTATGGCTACACCTTC. It codes for CSARAGEGQANYGYTF.

This clonotype appeared many times. This chain connects TRBV5-6 to TRBJ2-2; no reliable D call. Germline V gene lookup returns CDR1 SGHDT and CDR2 YYEEEE. The V end lost 1 base, the J end lost 0 bases, and 10 bases lay between the germline ends. The CDR3 is 16 residues long. The CDR3 nucleotides read TGTGCCAGCAGCTTGTCTCGGGCTTCGAACACCGGGGAGCTGTTTTTT. Residues: CASSLSRASNTGELFF. The full variable domain, its missing parts supplied by reference TRBV5-6 and TRBJ2-2, is DAGVTQSPTHLIKTRGQQVTLRCSPKSGHDTVSWYQQALGQGPQFIFQYYEEEERQRGNFPDRFSGHQFPNYSSELNVNALLLGDSALYLCASSLSRASNTGELFFGEGSRLTVL.

This clonotype was observed many times. The chain carries TRBV7-2 and TRBJ1-5; D not resolved. The CDR3 covers 14 residues. V was trimmed by 5 bases and J by 5 bases, leaving 13 bases between them. Germline-derived CDR1 and CDR2 are SGHTA and FQGNSA. CDR3 in DNA: TGTGCCAGCAGCATCCAAGGGCAGTATCAGCCCCAGCATTTT. It yields the protein CASSIQGQYQPQHF.

This clonotype was observed many times. At one of its ends the junction is not consistent with the germline gene, which may arise from a read error. The chain recombines TRBV7-7 with TRBJ2-1, with D possibly TRBD2 on 5 matching bases. The germline V gene encodes CDR1 SSHAT and CDR2 FNYEAQ (reference sequence). The CDR3 length is 13 residues. Written as DNA, the CDR3 is TGTGCTAGCAGCTTAAGAGGGAGCAATGAGCAGTTCTTC. Its protein is CASSLRGSNEQFF.

This clonotype showed up many times. The V call is TRBV6-2 or TRBV6-3, the J call TRBJ2-2; D may be TRBD1 (5 bases). CDR1 and CDR2 (germline): MNHEY, SVGEGT. The V and J ends lost 2 bases and 0 bases respectively, with 7 bases between them. The CDR3 totals 15 residues. The CDR3 nucleotides read TGTGCCAGCAGTTACGACAGAGCGAACACCGGGGAGCTGTTTTTT. This gives the protein CASSYDRANTGELFF.

At least ten counts were recorded for this clonotype. The CDR3 DNA follows: TGTGCCATCAGGAAGACTAGCGGGAGCTCCTACAATGAGCAGTTCTTC. Residues: CAIRKTSGSSYNEQFF. The gene calls are TRBV10-3 and TRBJ2-1, with 12 bases that match TRBD2. Germline values: CDR1 ENHRY, CDR2 SYGVKD. The CDR3 is 16 amino acids. V lost 6 bases and J lost 0; bases outside the gene matches: 3.

This clonotype was seen a handful of times. The chain has TRBV19 and TRBJ1-1; possible D gene TRBD1, 5 bases. The CDR3 is 13 amino acids. CDR1 and CDR2 (germline): LNHDA, SQIVND (reference sequence). V lost 1 base and J lost 5, with 8 bases in between. The CDR3 DNA reads TGTGCCAGTAGTATAGGCCAGGGAACTGAAGCTTTCTTT. Amino acid sequence: CASSIGQGTEAFF. Filled out from reference TRBV19 and TRBJ1-1, the complete variable domain reads DGGITQSPKYLFRKEGQNVTLSCEQNLNHDAMYWYRQDPGQGLRLIYYSQIVNDFQKGDIAEGYSVSREKKESFPLTVTSAQKNPTAFYLCASSIGQGTEAFFGQGTRLTVV.

This clonotype occurred many times. The V and J genes are TRBV12-3 or TRBV12-4 and TRBJ1-1; the D gene is possibly TRBD1 (6 bases). Trimming left V 5 bases short and J 1 base short, with 14 bases between. The CDR3 length is 15 residues. In nucleotides, the CDR3 is TGTGCCAGCAGTACGTATCGGGACACGAACACTGAAGCTTTCTTT. Amino acid sequence: CASSTYRDTNTEAFF.

This clonotype was counted only a few times. At one end the junction does not follow the germline gene, possibly because of a read error. The chain links TRBV6-1 to TRBJ2-7; D gene uncertain. The CDR3 loop spans 11 amino acids. Germline V gives CDR1 MNHNS, CDR2 SASEGT. CDR3 sequence: CGSRSSYEQYF. The CDR3 DNA is TGTGGCAGCCGGAGCTCCTACGAGCAGTACTTC.

This clonotype came up many times. This chain joins TRBV18 and TRBJ2-2; D is ambiguous. This CDR3 is 16 amino acids long. Germline CDR1 and CDR2: KGHSH and LQKENI. Trimming removed 3 bases from V and 0 bases from J, with 11 bases in between. The CDR3 nucleotides are TGTGCCAGCTCACCGCTAACATTATCGAACACCGGGGAGCTGTTTTTT. The encoded protein is CASSPLTLSNTGELFF.

This clonotype has a count of ten or more. This rearrangement joins TRBV2 to TRBJ1-4; 10 bases agree with TRBD1. V shed 6 bases and J 8 bases; nucleotides not matched to a gene: 6. Per the germline V gene, CDR1 is SNHLY and CDR2 is FYNNEI. This CDR3 region has 14 residues. The CDR3 DNA follows: TGTGCCAGCAGAGCCGGGACAGGGGAGGAAAAACTGTTTTTT. Encoded protein: CASRAGTGEEKLFF.

A note on this clonotype: The junction differs from germline at one of its ends, possibly a read error. J is TRBJ2-2 and V is TRBV12-3 or TRBV12-4; possibly TRBD2 for D (6 bases). The CDR3 runs 14 residues. In nucleotides, the CDR3 is TGTGCCAGCAGTTTAGAGGGACGTACCGGGGGGCTGTTTTTT. Protein product: CASSLEGRTGGLFF.

On this clonotype: A far larger clone lies a single base away; this is likely a read error. V usage is TRBV6-5 and J usage is TRBJ2-5; 7 bases align to TRBD1. The length of the CDR3 is 14 residues. Per germline, CDR1 MNHEY and CDR2 SVGAGI. J was trimmed by 11 bases and V by 0 bases; bases with no gene match: 9. The chain's CDR3 is CASSYSTGNNEQYF. CDR3 bases: TGTGCCAGCAGTTACTCGACAGGGAACAATGAGCAGTACTTC.

The genes are TRBV3-1 and TRBJ2-1; D remains ambiguous. Per the germline V gene, CDR1 is LGHDT and CDR2 is YNNKEL (reference sequence). The germline V and J ends were trimmed by 4 bases and 9 bases, with 16 bases remaining between them. CDR3 length: 14 amino acids. The CDR3 spells CASSLPTQGSEQFF. CDR3 DNA sequence: TGTGCCAGCAGCCTCCCCACCCAAGGTAGTGAGCAGTTCTTC.

This clonotype was picked up many times. The chain recombines TRBV6-1 with TRBJ2-7, with TRBD2 identical over 15 bases. The CDR3 sequence is 16 residues long. CDR1 is MNHNS and CDR2 is SASEGT in the germline V gene. Trimming at V came to 6 bases and at J to 5 bases, leaving 8 bases not matched to a gene. CDR3 nucleotides: TGTGCCAGCAGATTGGGACTAGCGGGGGGTAAGAACGAGCAGTACTTC. It yields the protein CASRLGLAGGKNEQYF.

This clonotype was seen repeatedly, ten times or more. The V call is TRBV12-3 or TRBV12-4, the J call TRBJ2-2, with 10 bases fitting TRBD1. Germline trimming cut 6 bases from V and 4 bases from J; bases unmatched to any gene: 5. The CDR3 spans 15 residues. CDR3 sequence reads: CASSEWDRGTGELFF. CDR3 coding DNA: TGTGCCAGCAGCGAATGGGACAGGGGCACCGGGGAGCTGTTTTTT.